The rows below give T cell receptor beta chains drawn from one sample of a study of shared clonotypes between healthy human individuals. TCRdb's table, derived via immunoSEQ multiplex PCR, lists solely in-frame clones and lacks some. The sample shows under 850,000 clones, 80% to 95% of them seen only once. The sequencing sample was made of naive CD8+ T cells sorted from blood. Source of these receptors: a man younger than 40 in good health. The CDR3 runs from the conserved cysteine through the conserved F or W. A D gene is named only where the DNA matches it firmly. Clone size is given for some rows only: seen once, a few or many times, or a class if the clone is expanded.

D,size,V,J,length,DNA,CDR3
TRBD1,-,TRBV30,TRBJ2-1,21,TGTGCCTGGAGTGGCCCCGGGACAGGGGGCGGCAGAGGGAGCTCCTACAATGAGCAGTTCTTC,CAWSGPGTGGGRGSSYNEQFF
TRBD2,-,TRBV10-3,TRBJ2-7,15,TGTGCCACTCCTGGGACTCCTAGCGGGAGTATTGAGCAGTACTTC,CATPGTPSGSIEQYF
-,-,TRBV18,TRBJ2-7,13,TGTGCCAGCTCACCCCGGACAGATTACGAGCAGTACTTC,CASSPRTDYEQYF
-,-,TRBV9,TRBJ1-1,13,TGTGCCAGCAGCCCCCAGATGAACACTGAAGCTTTCTTT,CASSPQMNTEAFF
-,-,TRBV2,TRBJ1-5,15,TGTGCCAGCAGTGAAGCAGGGGGTAGCAATCAGCCCCAGCATTTT,CASSEAGGSNQPQHF
-,-,TRBV28,TRBJ1-5,17,TGTGCCAGCAGTTTCGCGCCAATCGGGTTGGCCAATCAGCCCCAGCATTTT,CASSFAPIGLANQPQHF
TRBD1,-,TRBV2,TRBJ1-2,16,TGTGCCAGCCGTCTTCCGCGGGACAGGATCCTCTATGGCTACACCTTC,CASRLPRDRILYGYTF
TRBD2,-,TRBV9,TRBJ2-3,20,TGTGCCAGCAGCGACCCCGACAGAGCGACTAGCGGAGACTTCACAGATACGCAGTATTTT,CASSDPDRATSGDFTDTQYF
-,-,TRBV28,TRBJ1-5,14,TGTGCCAGCTGGAAGGGCAGCGACAATCAGCCCCAGCATTTT,CASWKGSDNQPQHF
-,-,TRBV6-1,TRBJ2-3,14,TGTGCCAGCATCGCAGGGGTGAACACAGATACGCAGTATTTT,CASIAGVNTDTQYF
-,-,TRBV30,TRBJ2-1,13,TGTGCCTGGAGTGTACTCTCCTACAATGAGCAGTTCTTC,CAWSVLSYNEQFF
TRBD1,-,TRBV5-1,TRBJ1-1,15,TGCGCCAGCAGCGGGATAGGACAGGGGGACACTGAAGCTTTCTTT,CASSGIGQGDTEAFF
TRBD2,-,TRBV28,TRBJ2-7,15,TGTGCCAGCAGTCGTAGTACCGGGACTACCTACGAGCAGTACTTC,CASSRSTGTTYEQYF
-,-,TRBV28,TRBJ1-5,13,TGTGCCAGCAGACCTACGGGGGGACAGCCCCAGCATTTT,CASRPTGGQPQHF
-,-,TRBV11-2,TRBJ2-1,14,TGTGCCAGCAGCTGGCCCCTTGGGTCGAATGAGCAGTTCTTC,CASSWPLGSNEQFF
TRBD1,-,TRBV23-1,TRBJ1-5,18,TGCGCCAGCAGCCACCGTTTAGGGGGCGCTTTAAGCAATCAGCCCCAGCATTTT,CASSHRLGGALSNQPQHF
TRBD2,-,TRBV9,TRBJ2-2,16,TGTGCCAGCAGCGTAGAGCGGGGGGCGAACACCGGGGAGCTGTTTTTT,CASSVERGANTGELFF
-,-,TRBV18,TRBJ1-3,17,TGTGCCAGCTCACCACCGAGGGGGGCTTACTCTGGAAACACCATATATTTT,CASSPPRGAYSGNTIYF
TRBD2,once,TRBV4-1,TRBJ2-7,17,TGCGCCAGCAGCCAACCCTATAGCGGGAGCGCAGCCTACGAGCAGTACTTC,CASSQPYSGSAAYEQYF
-,-,TRBV19,TRBJ1-2,17,TGTGCCAGTACCCCCACTGCCGCCAGCGCAATCCGATATGGCTACACCTTC,CASTPTAASAIRYGYTF
TRBD2,-,TRBV7-3,TRBJ2-2,16,TGTGCCAGCAGCTTAGGACTAGCGGGAGGAAACGGGGAGCTGTTTTTT,CASSLGLAGGNGELFF
-,-,TRBV25-1,TRBJ1-4,15,TGTGCCAGCAGCTCAGGGGTTTCTTTGCGGGAAAAACTGTTTTTT,CASSSGVSLREKLFF
TRBD1,-,TRBV7-9,TRBJ2-5,14,TGTGCCAGCAGCCCCCGGACAGGGAGGGAGACCCAGTACTTC,CASSPRTGRETQYF
TRBD1,-,TRBV27,TRBJ1-5,16,TGTGCCAGCAGCACGAGGGACAGGGGAAGCAATCAGCCCCAGCATTTT,CASSTRDRGSNQPQHF
-,-,TRBV7-2,TRBJ2-7,14,TGTGCCAGCAGCTTAGGCGAAAGGGTAAGGGAGCAGTACTTC,CASSLGERVREQYF